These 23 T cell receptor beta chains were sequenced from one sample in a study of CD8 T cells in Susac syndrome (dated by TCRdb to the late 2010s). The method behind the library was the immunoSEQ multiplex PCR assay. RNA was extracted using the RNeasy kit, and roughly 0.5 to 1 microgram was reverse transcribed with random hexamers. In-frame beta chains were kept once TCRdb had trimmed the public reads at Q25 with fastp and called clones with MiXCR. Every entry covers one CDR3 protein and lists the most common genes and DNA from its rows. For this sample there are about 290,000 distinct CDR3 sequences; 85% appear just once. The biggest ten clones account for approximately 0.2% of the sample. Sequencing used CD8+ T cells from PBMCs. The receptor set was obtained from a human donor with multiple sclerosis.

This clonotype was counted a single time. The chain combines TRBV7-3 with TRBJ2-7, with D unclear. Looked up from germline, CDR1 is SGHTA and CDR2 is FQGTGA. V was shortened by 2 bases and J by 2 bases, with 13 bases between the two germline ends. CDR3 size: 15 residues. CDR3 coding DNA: TGTGCCAGCAGCTTATTAGCCGGCGGAGCCTACGAGCAGTACTTC. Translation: CASSLLAGGAYEQYF.

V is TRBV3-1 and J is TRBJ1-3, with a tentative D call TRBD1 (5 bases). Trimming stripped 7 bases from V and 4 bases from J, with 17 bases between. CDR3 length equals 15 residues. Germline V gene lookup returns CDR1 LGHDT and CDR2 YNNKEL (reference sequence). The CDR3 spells CASIDHGGGGNTIYF. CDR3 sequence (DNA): TGTGCCAGCATCGATCATGGGGGAGGCGGAAACACCATATATTTT.

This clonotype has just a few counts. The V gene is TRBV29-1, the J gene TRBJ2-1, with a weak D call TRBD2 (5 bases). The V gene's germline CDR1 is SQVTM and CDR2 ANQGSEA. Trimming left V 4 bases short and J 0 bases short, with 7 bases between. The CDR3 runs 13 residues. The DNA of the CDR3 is TGCAGCGTTGTGCGGGTCTCCTACAATGAGCAGTTCTTC. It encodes CSVVRVSYNEQFF.

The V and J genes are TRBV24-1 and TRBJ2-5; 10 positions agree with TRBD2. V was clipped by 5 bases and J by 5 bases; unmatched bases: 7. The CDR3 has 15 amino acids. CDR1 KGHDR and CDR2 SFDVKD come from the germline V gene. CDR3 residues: CATSVLAGSLETQYF. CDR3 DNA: TGTGCCACCAGTGTACTAGCGGGATCCTTGGAGACCCAGTACTTC.

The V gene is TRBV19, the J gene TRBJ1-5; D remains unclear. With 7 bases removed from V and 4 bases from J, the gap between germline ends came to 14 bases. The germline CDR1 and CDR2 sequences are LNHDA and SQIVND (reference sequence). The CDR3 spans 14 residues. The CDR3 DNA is TGTGCCAGTACCCACTGGAATTTGAATCAGCCCCAGCATTTT. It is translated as CASTHWNLNQPQHF.

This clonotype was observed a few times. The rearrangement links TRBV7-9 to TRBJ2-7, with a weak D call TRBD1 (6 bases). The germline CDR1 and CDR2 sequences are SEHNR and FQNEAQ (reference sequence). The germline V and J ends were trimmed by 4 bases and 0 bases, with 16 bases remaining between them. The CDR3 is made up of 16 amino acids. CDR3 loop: CASSSPGHLSSYEQYF. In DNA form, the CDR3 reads TGTGCCAGCAGCTCTCCGGGACACCTTAGCTCCTACGAGCAGTACTTC.

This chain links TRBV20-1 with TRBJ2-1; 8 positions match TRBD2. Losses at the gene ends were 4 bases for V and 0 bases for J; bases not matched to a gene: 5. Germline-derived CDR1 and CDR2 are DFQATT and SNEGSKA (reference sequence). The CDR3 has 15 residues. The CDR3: CSAINSGSSYNEQFF. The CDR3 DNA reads TGCAGTGCTATAAACAGCGGGAGCTCCTACAATGAGCAGTTCTTC.

The CDR3 sequence: CASAPRGAEAFF. CDR3 in DNA: TGCGCCAGTGCCCCTCGGGGGGCTGAAGCTTTCTTT. The chain couples TRBV10-2 to TRBJ1-1; tentatively, D is TRBD1 (5 bases). Deletions cut 9 bases from V and 6 bases from J, with 14 bases between. Germline V gives CDR1 WSHSY, CDR2 SAAADI. The CDR3 consists of 12 residues.

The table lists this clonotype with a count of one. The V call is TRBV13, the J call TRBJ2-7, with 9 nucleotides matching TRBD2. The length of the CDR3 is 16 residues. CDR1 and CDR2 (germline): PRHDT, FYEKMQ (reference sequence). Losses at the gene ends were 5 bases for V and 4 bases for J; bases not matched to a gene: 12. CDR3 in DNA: TGTGCCAGCAGCCCTCACTTGAGCGGGGGGTATTACGAGCAGTACTTC. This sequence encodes CASSPHLSGGYYEQYF.

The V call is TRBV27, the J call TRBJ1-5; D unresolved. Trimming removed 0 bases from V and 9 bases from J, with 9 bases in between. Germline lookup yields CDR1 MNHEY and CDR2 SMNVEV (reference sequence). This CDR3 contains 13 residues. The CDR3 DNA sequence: TGTGCCAGCAGTTTATCGGGTCCAGGGCCCCAGCATTTT. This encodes CASSLSGPGPQHF.

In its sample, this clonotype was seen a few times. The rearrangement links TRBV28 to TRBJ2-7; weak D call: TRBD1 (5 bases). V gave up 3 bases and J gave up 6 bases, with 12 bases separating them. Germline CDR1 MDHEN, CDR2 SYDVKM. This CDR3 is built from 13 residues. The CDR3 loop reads CASSLSRVGEQYF. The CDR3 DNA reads TGTGCCAGCAGTTTGTCCAGGGTCGGCGAGCAGTACTTC.

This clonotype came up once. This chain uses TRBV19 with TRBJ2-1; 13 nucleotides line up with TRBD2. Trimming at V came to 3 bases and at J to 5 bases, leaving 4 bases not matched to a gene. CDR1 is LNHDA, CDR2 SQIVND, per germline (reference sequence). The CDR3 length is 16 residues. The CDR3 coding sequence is TGTGCCAGTAGTATCACGGGACTAGCGGGGAACAATGAGCAGTTCTTC. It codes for CASSITGLAGNNEQFF.

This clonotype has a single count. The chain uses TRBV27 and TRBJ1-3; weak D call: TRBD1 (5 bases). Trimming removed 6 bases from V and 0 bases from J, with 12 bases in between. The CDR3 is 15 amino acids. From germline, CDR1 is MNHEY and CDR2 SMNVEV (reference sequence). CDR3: CASRKRGHSGNTIYF. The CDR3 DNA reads TGTGCCAGCAGGAAGAGGGGCCACTCTGGAAACACCATATATTTT.

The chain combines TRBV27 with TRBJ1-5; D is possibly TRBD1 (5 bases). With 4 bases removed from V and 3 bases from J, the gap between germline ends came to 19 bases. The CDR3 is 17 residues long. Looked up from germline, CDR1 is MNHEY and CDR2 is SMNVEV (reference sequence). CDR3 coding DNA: TGTGCCAGCAGTTCCTTGACAGAGGGTCGGACCAATCAGCCCCAGCATTTT. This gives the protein CASSSLTEGRTNQPQHF.

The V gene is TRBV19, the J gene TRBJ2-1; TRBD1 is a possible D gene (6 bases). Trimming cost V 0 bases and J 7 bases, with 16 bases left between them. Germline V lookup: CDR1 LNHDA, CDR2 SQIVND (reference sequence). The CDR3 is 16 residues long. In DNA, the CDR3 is TGTGCCAGTAGTATAGATCTCCCGGGACACCGAAATGAGCAGTTCTTC. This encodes CASSIDLPGHRNEQFF.

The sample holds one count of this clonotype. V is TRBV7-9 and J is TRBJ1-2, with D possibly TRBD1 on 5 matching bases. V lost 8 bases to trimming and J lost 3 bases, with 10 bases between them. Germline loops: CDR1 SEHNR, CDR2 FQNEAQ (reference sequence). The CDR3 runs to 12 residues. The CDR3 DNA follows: TGTGCCAGCCCTAAAGGGGACTATGGCTACACCTTC. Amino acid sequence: CASPKGDYGYTF.

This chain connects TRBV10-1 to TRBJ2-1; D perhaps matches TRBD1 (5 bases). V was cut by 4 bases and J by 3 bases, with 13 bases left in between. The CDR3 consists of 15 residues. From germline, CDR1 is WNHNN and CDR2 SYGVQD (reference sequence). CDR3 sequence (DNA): TGCGCCAGCAGTGCTCCGGAAGGGGACTACAATGAGCAGTTCTTC. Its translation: CASSAPEGDYNEQFF.

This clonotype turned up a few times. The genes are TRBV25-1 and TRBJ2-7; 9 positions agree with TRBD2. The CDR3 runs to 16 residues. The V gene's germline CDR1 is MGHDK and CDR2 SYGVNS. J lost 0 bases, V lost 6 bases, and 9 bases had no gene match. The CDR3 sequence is CASRGGRARSSYEQYF. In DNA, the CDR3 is TGTGCCAGCAGGGGCGGGAGGGCCCGTAGCTCCTACGAGCAGTACTTC.

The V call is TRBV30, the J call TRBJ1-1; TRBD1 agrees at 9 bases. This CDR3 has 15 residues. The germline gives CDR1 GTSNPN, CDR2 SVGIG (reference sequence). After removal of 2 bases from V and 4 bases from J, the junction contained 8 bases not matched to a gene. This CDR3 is CAWSSGTGQGTEAFF. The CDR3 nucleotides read TGTGCCTGGAGTTCCGGGACAGGGCAGGGCACTGAAGCTTTCTTT.

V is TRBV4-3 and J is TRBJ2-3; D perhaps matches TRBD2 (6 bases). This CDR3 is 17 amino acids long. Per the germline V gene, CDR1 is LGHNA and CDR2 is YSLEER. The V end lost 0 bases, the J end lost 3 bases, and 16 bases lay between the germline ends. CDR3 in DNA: TGCGCCAGCAGCCAAGAACGGGCGGGAAAAGTGACAGATACGCAGTATTTT. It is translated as CASSQERAGKVTDTQYF.

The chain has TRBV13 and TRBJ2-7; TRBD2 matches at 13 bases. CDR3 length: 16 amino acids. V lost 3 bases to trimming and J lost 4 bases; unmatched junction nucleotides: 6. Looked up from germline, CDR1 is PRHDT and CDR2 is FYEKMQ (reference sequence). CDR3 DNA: TGTGCCAGCAGCTTTCGGGGACTAGCGGGATCGTACGAGCAGTACTTC. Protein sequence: CASSFRGLAGSYEQYF.

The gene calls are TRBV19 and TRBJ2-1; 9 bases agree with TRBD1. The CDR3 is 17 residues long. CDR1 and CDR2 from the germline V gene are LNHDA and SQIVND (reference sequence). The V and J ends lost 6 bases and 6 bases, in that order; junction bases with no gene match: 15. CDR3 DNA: TGTGCCAGTAGCCTTAACGGACAGGGGTATGGGCCCAATGAGCAGTTCTTC. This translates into CASSLNGQGYGPNEQFF.

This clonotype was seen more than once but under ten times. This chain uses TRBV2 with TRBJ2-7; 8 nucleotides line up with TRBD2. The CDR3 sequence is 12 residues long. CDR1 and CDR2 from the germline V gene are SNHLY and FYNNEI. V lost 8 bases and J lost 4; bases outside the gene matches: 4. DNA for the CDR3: TGTGCCAGCGCTAGCGGGTCTTACGAGCAGTACTTC. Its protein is CASASGSYEQYF.